The T cell receptor beta chain described here comes from a study of cytomegalovirus exposure and HLA in healthy donors (TCRdb year 2017). Notes on the research overall: In an earlier analysis of fewer than 750 of the donors, approximately 300 Gb of sequence data and 95 million to 130 million unique TCR beta sequences from about 179 million T cells were reported. HLA typing included class I and class II loci at four-digit resolution. Rather than using new phenotypic data, the later analysis identified candidate immune exposures from TCR beta sequences and from how often those sequences occurred across donors. Donor age, sex, ethnicity and CMV serostatus were collected together with the repertoire data. Across some 400 genotyped donors of the cohort, an average of about 240,000 unique TCR beta nucleotide sequences per donor were sequenced, and approximately 17% of those sequences were non-productive. Typing coverage differed by locus: A, B, C, DRB1 and DQB1 were typed in roughly 620-640 donors, DQA1 in about 560, DPA1 in 600 to 610, and DPB1 in approximately 450. The study used immunosequencing to profile the T cell repertoires of about 670 subjects and linked those repertoires to cytomegalovirus serostatus. Because of strong linkage in the cohort, five DR-DQ haplotypes were treated as single units for association and clustering. Of the roughly 400 genotyped donors, 65% to 90% fell in the genetic ancestry cluster associated with self-reported Caucasian donors. The study combined high-throughput TCR immunosequencing, statistical association of individual TCRs with disease status, and machine learning to predict cytomegalovirus infection status. A later genetic analysis took genome-wide SNP genotypes for about three fifths of the 666 donors and used that subset as a discovery cohort. All discovery cohort repertoires had been generated using a single sequencing platform. Along with the approximately 620-subject first cohort, a separate validation cohort of 120 different subjects was used. To decide whether each TCR beta V gene segment behaved as functional or pseudogenic, an earlier analysis of approximately 590 of the donors relied on high-throughput TCR beta sequencing. The aim of the study was to test whether cataloging public T cell receptors could identify signatures of past pathogen exposure. Approximately 310 gigabases of sequencing data and approximately 84 million unique TCR sequences were included in an early release covering roughly 700 HLA-typed donors. To study patterns of TCR occurrence, a later analysis re-analyzed previously published TCR beta repertoires from 700 or so donors and added high-resolution HLA genotyping.

General conclusions and limits of the study: According to the authors, the approach could potentially be generalized to other disease states and immunological phenotypes. In a later genetic analysis, fewer N-insertions in productive TCRs were reported among donors in an Asian-associated ancestry cluster than the roughly 700-donor mean. According to a later analysis, TCR association rates differed among HLA loci, with DRB1 alleles showing the most associated TCRs and HLA-C alleles showing the fewest. A later analysis reported that several top co-occurrence clusters appeared linked to parvovirus B19, influenza, CMV and Epstein-Barr virus. The presence/absence analyses assumed that sequencing depth was roughly uniform across donors, and that assumption may not be true. A group of highly shared sequence variants was considered likely to be a technical artifact of the sequencing pipeline. Most TCR sequences were seen in very few donors, while some public TCRs were found in many individuals. For the cohort, immune exposure information was limited to CMV serostatus. An association between a missense DCLRE1C variant and V-gene and J-gene trimming of TCR beta chains was found in a later genetic analysis and replicated in an independent cohort. HLA typing was unavailable for some donors at each locus, so association tests used only the typed subset. Roughly 15 rarely observed V segments, including chromosome 9 orphons, were excluded from the earlier analysis of some 590 of the donors because counts were too low. A later analysis found that HLA-associated TCR beta chains were more clonally expanded and had lower generation probabilities than equally common non-associated chains. In a later analysis, most CMV-associated TCR beta chains were found to appear HLA-restricted, with HLA associations seemingly driven largely by CMV exposure. In a later analysis, around 15,000 TCR beta sequences were associated with specific HLA alleles at a false discovery rate of 0.05. A few of the identified cytomegalovirus-associated TCR beta chains were confirmed in vitro to be specific for cytomegalovirus antigens. A further reported finding was that TCR beta sequences accurately predicted the HLA-A and HLA-B alleles for most subjects in the first cohort. Assigning TCR associations to individual alleles was difficult when HLA alleles, especially DR and DQ, strongly co-occurred. Linkage disequilibrium might explain the correlated functional status among segregating V segments, but an unknown experimental factor could not be excluded. Broadly in line with IMGT annotations, most TCR beta V segments showed up in productive rearrangements about 87% or about 30% of the time in an earlier analysis of 587 of the donors. In both the original and validation cohorts, the classifier was reported to diagnose cytomegalovirus status with high specificity and sensitivity. This cohort had only TCR beta chains sequenced, and the lack of alpha or paired-chain data limited which features could be detected. The study listed approximately 150 TCR beta chains as associated with cytomegalovirus. The 87-base-pair reads could not distinguish some IMGT-functional V segments, including TRBV6-2 and TRBV6-3, so those segments were excluded.

In total, roughly 710 healthy bone marrow donors made up the cohort. All cohort members were sampled while nominally healthy, although unrecorded immune exposures were likely present. The donor was CMV seronegative and belonged to the group of 352 seronegative cohort members. Every donor gave a peripheral blood sample, and the peripheral blood mononuclear cells from that sample were used for TCR beta sequencing. The Qiagen DNeasy Blood Extraction Kit was used to extract genomic DNA from the blood cell samples. After removal of 4 bases from V and 6 bases from J, the junction retains 7 bases not matched to a gene. Including cysteine and phenylalanine, the CDR3 has 15 amino acids. The entry retains the CDR3 DNA only, 45 bases that are in frame from base 1. The CDR1 and CDR2 encoded by the germline V gene are KGHSH and LQKENI. The method behind the library was the immunoSEQ multiplex PCR assay. For the multiplex PCR, a mixture combining 60 forward primers for TCR Vbeta segments and 13 reverse primers for TCR Jbeta segments was used. The CDR3 region of rearranged TCR beta genes was amplified from genomic DNA with a multiplex PCR assay. Amplified TCR beta libraries were sequenced as 87-base-pair reads on the Illumina HiSeq System. For the original study's pipeline: Across the 700 or so repertoires, a later analysis counted 60 million to 90 million unique TCR beta chains, around 11 million of which were shared by at least two donors. Raw reads were error-corrected and collapsed into unique sequences with a nearest-neighbor algorithm that merged closely related sequences to remove PCR and sequencing errors. Alignment of CDR3 sequences to IMGT reference sequences was used to assign V, D and J gene segments. Each retained sequence needed at least a six-nucleotide match to both a V gene segment and a J gene segment. Rearrangements were classified as productive when the CDR3 lacked stop codons and remained in frame with V and J, and all other rearrangements were classified as non-productive. CDR3 was defined according to IMGT convention as the region running from the second conserved V-encoded cysteine to the conserved J-encoded phenylalanine. The earlier analysis of about 530 of the donors excluded any sequence lacking an unambiguous match to a single V gene segment. In an earlier analysis of some 590 of the donors, a V segment was called functional when productive rearrangements were above 56.7%, and segregating when the standard deviation between donors exceeded 5%. A statistical classification framework was built for diagnosing cytomegalovirus status from the catalog of TCR beta chain sequences. In a later analysis, TCR nucleotide sequences were compared against IMGT/GENE-DB human TR gene sequences so that V and J genes could be assigned. The TCRdist pipeline was used in a later analysis to assign CDR3 sequences and most-parsimonious VDJ recombination scenarios. A later analysis defined each TCR beta chain by its CDR3 amino acid sequence plus V-gene family, and excluded reads lacking a unique V-gene family. In a later analysis, 450 to 600 highly shared, low-generation-probability nucleotide sequences were removed to address suspected cross-contamination and a sequencing artifact. For each public chain, a later analysis derived a clonal expansion index from normalized ranks of inferred template counts within each repertoire. Generation probabilities in a later analysis came from a VDJ recombination model fitted to out-of-frame rearrangements, and those results were checked against IGoR. Hypergeometric tests were used in a later analysis to score TCR-TCR, TCR-HLA and TCR-CMV co-occurrence, with a repertoire-size bias correction applied to the TCR pairs. A later analysis estimated false discovery rates by permuting HLA or CMV assignments 20 times. In a later analysis, co-occurring TCRs were grouped using DBSCAN, and TCRdist sequence similarity was added for clustering within HLA-allele-positive subsets. Co-occurrence clustering excluded repertoires with fewer than 30,000 or more than 120,000 public chains, plus five with anomalous nucleotide sharing. This immuneACCESS table, as held by TCRdb, lists in-frame sequences with V and J called but not all clones. Of the missing ones, under half trace to an unresolved V gene in checked studies; the others have no known cause. For V, J and clone size, that table is used; D and trimming come from the DNA. The sample's clone listing holds roughly 40,000 clones. Clones ranked in the top ten supply 8% to 10% of the sample.

To note about this clone: What antigen it recognizes has not been identified.

The chain couples TRBV18 to TRBJ2-2, and 8 junctional nucleotides match TRBD1. Sequenced sample: PBMCs. This TCR came from a male donor in good health and CMV-seronegative. The nucleotide sequence is given as TGTGCCAGCTCACAACAAGGACAGGGTGCCGGGGAGCTGTTTTTT. Its amino acids are CASSQQGQGAGELFF. The entire variable domain, with the stretches around the CDR3 drawn from the reference TRBV18 and TRBJ2-2 proteins, is NAGVMQNPRHLVRRRGQEARLRCSPMKGHSHVYWYRQLPEEGLKFMVYLQKENIIDESGMPKERFSAEFPKEGPSILRIQQVVRGDSAAYFCASSQQGQGAGELFFGEGSRLTVL.